The T cell receptor beta chain described here comes from a study of T cells in Graves' hyperthyroidism and ophthalmopathy. Study-wide findings and caveats: The model made its ophthalmopathy prediction, and onset followed a median about 5.9 months later.

The TCR beta CDR3 regions underwent amplification using RNA transcripts as the source. First-round RT-PCR with HTBI primers amplified the TCR CDR3 region. TCRdb itself ran the multiplex PCR reads through MiXCR, one entry per CDR3 protein. The data contain 400,000 or so distinct CDR3 sequences, roughly 15% of them seen just once; the ten biggest clones take up around 20%. The CDR3 totals 15 residues. Germline V gene data show CDR1 as DFQATT and CDR2 as SNEGSKA (reference sequence). With respect to this clonotype: Its antigen is unknown. At one end the junction does not follow the germline gene, possibly because of a read error.

Material: blood. The TCR was taken from a woman in her sixties or seventies with Graves' ophthalmopathy. V usage is TRBV20-1 and J usage is TRBJ1-4; TRBD1 is a possible D gene (5 bases). The CDR3 DNA reads TGCAGTGCTGGAGAGTACCAGGGCAATCGGGAAAAACTGTTTTTT. It translates to CSAGEYQGNREKLFF.